Following are 30 T cell receptor beta chains from one sample sequenced in a study of T cells in localized non-small cell lung cancer. Profiled with immunoSEQ multiplex PCR; TCRdb holds only in-frame clones, not every one. The repertoire holds 100,000 to 150,000 clones, with 89% as singletons. Sequences were derived from peripheral blood, sampled before any cancer treatment. These receptors all stem from a female donor over 55 with stage I lung adenocarcinoma.

As DNA, the CDR3 is TGCGCCAGCAGCTTGTCTCAGTCCACAGATACGCAGTATTTT. Amino acids: CASSLSQSTDTQYF. V is TRBV5-1 and J is TRBJ2-3, with D uncertain. V was pared by 1 base and J by 2 bases, with 8 bases between. Germline assignment: CDR1 SGHRS and CDR2 YFSETQ. The CDR3 consists of 14 residues.

The J gene is TRBJ2-3, the V gene TRBV7-9; 9 nucleotides match TRBD1. V shed 5 bases and J 6 bases; nucleotides not matched to a gene: 9. CDR1 and CDR2 (germline): SEHNR, FQNEAQ (reference sequence). The CDR3 is made up of 15 amino acids. The CDR3 DNA reads as TGTGCCAGCAGCCAACAGGGGGCCGTCTCCGATACGCAGTATTTT. This translates into CASSQQGAVSDTQYF.

This clone was seen a few times. The rearrangement links TRBV6-6 to TRBJ2-5, with D tentatively TRBD1 or TRBD2 (5 bases each). Germline V lookup: CDR1 MNHNY, CDR2 SVGAGI (reference sequence). The CDR3 is 14 amino acids. V was pared by 3 bases and J by 5 bases, with 13 bases between. The DNA for the CDR3 is TGTGCCAGCAGTTATTGGGGGATAGGGGAGACCCAGTACTTC. It codes for CASSYWGIGETQYF.

V and J are TRBV28 and TRBJ2-3; 7 bases agree with TRBD2. Trimming at V came to 6 bases and at J to 1 base, leaving 16 bases not matched to a gene. The germline CDR1 and CDR2 sequences are MDHEN and SYDVKM. This CDR3 spans 18 amino acids. The CDR3 DNA sequence: TGTGCCAGCAGAAAGCGGGTTCCCGGGAGGATTGGCACAGATACGCAGTATTTT. Translated, it gives CASRKRVPGRIGTDTQYF.

The chain joins TRBV27 to TRBJ1-1; D might be TRBD1 (5 bases). Trimming took off 0 bases at V and 4 bases at J, with 12 bases between the two ends. The CDR3 totals 15 residues. Germline V lookup: CDR1 MNHEY, CDR2 SMNVEV (reference sequence). The CDR3 nucleotides are TGTGCCAGCAGTTTATCAGGGGCGGGTGGCACTGAAGCTTTCTTT. The encoded protein is CASSLSGAGGTEAFF.

J is TRBJ2-7 and V is TRBV7-3, with a possible D match to TRBD2 (5 bases). CDR3 length: 17 residues. CDR1 is SGHTA and CDR2 is FQGTGA in the germline V gene. Trimming stripped 1 base from V and 2 bases from J, with 18 bases between. The CDR3 DNA reads as TGTGCCAGCAGCTTAAGTGGGCCGAGAGGACTGGCCTACGAGCAGTACTTC. It specifies CASSLSGPRGLAYEQYF.

V gene TRBV5-4 combines with J gene TRBJ2-5, with 7 bases aligning to TRBD2. The CDR3 covers 14 residues. Germline-derived CDR1 and CDR2 are SGHNT and YYREEE (reference sequence). The ends lost 4 bases at V and 2 bases at J; junction bases unmatched: 5. This CDR3 is CASSATGGQETQYF. DNA of the CDR3: TGTGCCAGCAGCGCAACGGGGGGACAAGAGACCCAGTACTTC.

J is TRBJ1-1 and V is TRBV27, with 7 bases lining up with TRBD1. J lost 1 base, V lost 4 bases, and 3 bases had no gene match. Germline V gene lookup returns CDR1 MNHEY and CDR2 SMNVEV (reference sequence). The CDR3 has 14 residues. The DNA for the CDR3 is TGTGCCAGCAGTTACAGGGGATCGAACACTGAAGCTTTCTTT. Amino acids: CASSYRGSNTEAFF.

The rearrangement links TRBV5-1 to TRBJ1-1; 9 bases are shared with TRBD1. The J segment lost 10 bases and the V segment lost 5 bases, leaving 15 bases of the junction unmatched. CDR3 length: 15 residues. CDR1 is SGHRS, CDR2 YFSETQ, per germline. CDR3 sequence reads: CASSNSGTGIDRAFF. The CDR3 DNA sequence: TGCGCCAGCAGTAACTCCGGGACAGGGATCGATCGAGCTTTCTTT.

The chain uses TRBV19 and TRBJ1-5; D not certain. Germline assignment: CDR1 LNHDA and CDR2 SQIVND (reference sequence). There are 12 residues in the CDR3. V lost 6 bases to trimming and J lost 3 bases, with 6 bases between them. The CDR3 sequence: CASRGTNQPQHF. As DNA, the CDR3 is TGTGCCAGTAGGGGTACCAATCAGCCCCAGCATTTT.

This chain connects TRBV6-5 to TRBJ2-1; TRBD2 matches 14 bases. This CDR3 spans 15 amino acids. CDR1 is MNHEY, CDR2 SVGAGI, per germline. Unmatched junction bases numbered 6, after V lost 8 bases and J lost 6 bases. The CDR3 spells CASGRLAGGGNEQFF. Written as DNA, the CDR3 is TGTGCCAGCGGGAGACTAGCGGGAGGGGGCAATGAGCAGTTCTTC.

This clone was counted a single time. The V gene is TRBV9, the J gene TRBJ2-2; D may be TRBD1 or TRBD2 (5 bases each). With 3 bases removed from V and 4 bases from J, the gap between germline ends came to 13 bases. In germline, CDR1 is SGDLS, CDR2 YYNGEE. The CDR3 is 15 amino acids. The DNA of the CDR3 is TGTGCCAGCAGCGCCCGGGACGGCCTCACCGGGGAGCTGTTTTTT. Protein sequence: CASSARDGLTGELFF.

The V and J genes are TRBV19 and TRBJ2-1; weak D call: TRBD2 (5 bases). CDR1 is LNHDA and CDR2 is SQIVND in the germline V gene (reference sequence). This CDR3 region has 13 residues. V was trimmed by 9 bases and J by 0 bases, leaving 9 bases between them. The CDR3 sequence: CASGISSYNEQFF. Here the CDR3 DNA reads TGTGCCAGCGGGATTAGCTCCTACAATGAGCAGTTCTTC.

This rearrangement joins TRBV28 to TRBJ2-1; unclear D gene. This CDR3 contains 13 residues. Per germline, CDR1 MDHEN and CDR2 SYDVKM. V lost 5 bases to trimming and J lost 6 bases, with 11 bases between them. The CDR3 region has the DNA TGTGCCAGCAGTACCCCGGGTGTCAATGAGCAGTTCTTC. It yields the protein CASSTPGVNEQFF.

This clone was seen once. V is TRBV18 and J is TRBJ2-3; a weak D match, TRBD2 (5 bases). Germline loops: CDR1 KGHSH, CDR2 LQKENI. V gave up 2 bases and J gave up 4 bases, with 10 bases separating them. This CDR3 is built from 14 residues. CDR3 loop: CASSPLRESDTQYF. The CDR3 region has the DNA TGTGCCAGCTCACCATTGAGGGAATCAGATACGCAGTATTTT.

The genes are TRBV18 and TRBJ1-1; 8 nucleotides line up with TRBD1. Trimming took 7 bases from V and 10 from J; bases not matched to a gene: 14. The CDR3 runs to 14 residues. Germline V gene lookup returns CDR1 KGHSH and CDR2 LQKENI. The CDR3, as DNA: TGTGCCAGCTTAGCCGGGACAGGCCGCCTAAGAGCTTTCTTT. Protein product: CASLAGTGRLRAFF.

The chain links TRBV28 to TRBJ2-1; D unresolved. There are 17 residues in the CDR3. Trimming took 1 base from V and 3 from J, leaving 16 bases between them. CDR1 is MDHEN and CDR2 is SYDVKM in the germline V gene. The CDR3 sequence: CASSLSRLWANYNEQFF. CDR3 bases: TGTGCCAGCAGTTTATCCCGTCTTTGGGCGAACTACAATGAGCAGTTCTTC.

The chain has TRBV7-9 and TRBJ2-7; D is possibly TRBD2 (7 bases). Germline assignment: CDR1 SEHNR and CDR2 FQNEAQ (reference sequence). The V end was cut by 4 bases, the J end by 6 bases, with 13 bases between. The CDR3 covers 13 residues. CDR3 residues: CASSWTGGGEQYF. CDR3 in DNA: TGTGCCAGCAGCTGGACGGGGGGCGGCGAGCAGTACTTC.

The chain recombines TRBV6-5 with TRBJ1-1, with a tentative D call TRBD1 (5 bases). Trimming left V 6 bases short and J 2 bases short, with 13 bases between. CDR1 is MNHEY, CDR2 SVGAGI, per germline. The CDR3 sequence is 14 residues long. CDR3: CASRDGGDNTEAFF. DNA for the CDR3: TGTGCCAGCAGAGATGGGGGGGATAACACTGAAGCTTTCTTT.

V and J are TRBV28 and TRBJ2-6, with 11 positions matching TRBD2. CDR3 length equals 18 residues. Germline CDR1 MDHEN, CDR2 SYDVKM. The V segment lost 6 bases and the J segment 0 bases; nucleotides outside the gene matches: 7. CDR3 sequence (DNA): TGTGCCAGCAGCACCCTAGCGGGAGGCCACTCTGGGGCCAACGTCCTGACTTTC. It yields the protein CASSTLAGGHSGANVLTF.

This rearrangement joins TRBV19 to TRBJ1-2; a weak D match, TRBD1 (5 bases). With 6 bases removed from V and 8 bases from J, the gap between germline ends came to 16 bases. There are 13 residues in the CDR3. Per germline, CDR1 LNHDA and CDR2 SQIVND (reference sequence). This chain's CDR3 is CASRRAGTGGYTF. CDR3 DNA: TGTGCCAGTAGGAGGGCAGGGACGGGGGGCTACACCTTC.

This rearrangement joins TRBV4-1 to TRBJ2-7; D is perhaps TRBD1 or TRBD2 (5 bases each). Per the germline V gene, CDR1 is MGHRA and CDR2 is YSYEKL. This CDR3 contains 15 residues. The V end lost 1 base, the J end lost 4 bases, and 14 bases lay between the germline ends. The CDR3 here is CASSQGGVIRYEQYF. The CDR3 nucleotides are TGCGCCAGCAGCCAAGGAGGGGTCATTAGATACGAGCAGTACTTC.

The gene calls are TRBV15 and TRBJ1-1; no firm D call. Trimming removed 5 bases at V and 12 bases at J, with 16 bases between. Germline V gene lookup returns CDR1 LNHNV and CDR2 YYDKDF (reference sequence). CDR3 length: 12 amino acids. The chain's CDR3 is CATSRRSYRTFF. Here the CDR3 DNA reads TGTGCCACCAGCCGCCGGTCCTACCGAACTTTCTTT. Full variable domain (missing parts from reference TRBV15 and TRBJ1-1): DAMVIQNPRYQVTQFGKPVTLSCSQTLNHNVMYWYQQKSSQAPKLLFHYYDKDFNNEADTPDNFQSRRPNTSFCFLDIRSPGLGDTAMYLCATSRRSYRTFFGQGTRLTVV.

J is TRBJ2-3 and V is TRBV19; maybe TRBD2 (6 bases). The length of the CDR3 is 16 residues. CDR1 and CDR2 (germline): LNHDA, SQIVND (reference sequence). Trimming shortened V by 3 bases and J by 0 bases, and 13 bases separated the two germline ends. The CDR3 protein is CASSIGGVLSTDTQYF. CDR3 DNA sequence: TGTGCCAGTAGTATTGGAGGGGTCCTCAGCACAGATACGCAGTATTTT.

V and J are TRBV6-1 and TRBJ2-7, with 7 bases lining up with TRBD2. The V gene's germline CDR1 is MNHNS and CDR2 SASEGT. V dropped 8 bases and J dropped 0; count of bases not matched to a gene: 7. The length of the CDR3 is 14 residues. In DNA form, the CDR3 reads TGTGCCAGCGGTGCCGGGACTAACTCCTACGAGCAGTACTTC. Amino acid sequence: CASGAGTNSYEQYF.

The chain combines TRBV28 with TRBJ1-3; the D is unclear. The ends were cut back, 6 bases at V and 2 bases at J, with 11 bases in the middle. Looked up from germline, CDR1 is MDHEN and CDR2 is SYDVKM. The CDR3 spans 14 residues. The CDR3 sequence is CASSPTVAGNTIYF. The DNA for the CDR3 is TGTGCCAGCAGCCCGACCGTAGCTGGAAACACCATATATTTT.

The chain joins TRBV23-1 to TRBJ1-5, with 9 positions matching TRBD1. TRBV23-1 is an open reading frame whose function is uncertain. This CDR3 comprises 20 residues. The J segment lost 2 bases and the V segment lost 0 bases, leaving 14 bases of the junction unmatched. The CDR3 reads CASSQSSGTGTLGCNQPQHF. The CDR3 nucleotides are TGCGCCAGCAGTCAATCTTCCGGGACAGGGACTCTCGGGTGCAATCAGCCCCAGCATTTT.

The chain has TRBV7-9 and TRBJ2-3, with 12 bases that match TRBD2. The CDR3 totals 19 residues. Trimming cost V 1 base and J 0 bases; bases outside gene matches: 8. The germline gives CDR1 SEHNR, CDR2 FQNEAQ (reference sequence). In nucleotides, the CDR3 is TGTGCCAGCAGCTTAGGTCCCTGGACTAGCGGGACTAGCACAGATACGCAGTATTTT. Translating gives CASSLGPWTSGTSTDTQYF.

The chain employs TRBV11-3 and TRBJ2-7, with D possibly matching TRBD2 (5 bases). This CDR3 comprises 13 residues. The germline V gene encodes CDR1 SGHNT and CDR2 YENEEA. Between the trimmed V and J ends, which lost 6 bases and 5 bases, there was a span of 14 bases. CDR3 region: CASSLRDGDEQYF. For the CDR3, the DNA is TGTGCCAGCAGTTTACGGGATGGGGACGAGCAGTACTTC.

The V and J genes are TRBV7-9 and TRBJ2-7; 9 bases match TRBD1. In germline, CDR1 is SEHNR, CDR2 FQNEAQ (reference sequence). V lost 3 bases to trimming and J lost 5 bases; unmatched junction nucleotides: 5. The CDR3 runs to 14 residues. CDR3 nucleotide sequence: TGTGCCAGCAGCTTCTCGACAGGGGGACACGAGCAGTACTTC. Protein sequence: CASSFSTGGHEQYF.